This T cell receptor beta chain was sequenced in a study of spatial heterogeneity in lung cancer. Study details: At a median of roughly 26 months after resection, follow-up PBMC samples were sequenced when available. Study conclusions and caveats: Ubiquitous expanded tumor TCRs appeared in blood more at resection than follow-up.

A word on this clonotype: What it binds is not known.

Time point in this sample: blood at routine non-recurrence follow-up after resection. Whole RNA, which was extracted from tumor, nontumor lung tissue or frozen PBMC, was sequenced without any cell sorting. The CDR3 length is 16 residues. V shed 1 base and J 0 bases; nucleotides not matched to a gene: 3. TCRdb used MiXCR to reprocess the 5' RACE reads, holding one entry per CDR3 protein. The table records some 54,000 distinct CDR3 sequences, about 7.4% of them present only once. The specimen comprised PBMCs, sampled at follow-up. The sequence was collected from a female donor with early-stage non-small cell lung cancer. V is TRBV12-3 or TRBV12-4 and J is TRBJ2-4; TRBD1 agrees at 7 bases. CDR3 sequence (DNA): TGTGCCAGCAGTTTAGAGGGGGCTCTAGCCAAAAACATTCAGTACTTC. Translated: CASSLEGALAKNIQYF.